Each of the 6 T cell receptor beta chains below was sequenced from the same sample in a study of blood T cell repertoires in COVID-19 (dated by TCRdb to the early 2020s). Library prep was done by the immunoSEQ multiplex PCR assay. TCRdb holds this immuneACCESS table with in-frame rearrangements only. Some clones are missing; in checked studies, unresolved V genes explain under half, and the rest has no known cause. The sample yields about 140,000 clones; approximately 80% were counted once. The ten largest clones take up more than 1.5% of the sample. Sequencing used peripheral blood. These receptors were taken from a woman between 55 and 75 years old with acute or convalescent COVID-19.

This rearrangement joins TRBV18 to TRBJ1-1; 11 positions agree with TRBD1. Losses at the gene ends were 0 bases for V and 5 bases for J; bases not matched to a gene: 5. Germline V gene data show CDR1 as KGHSH and CDR2 as LQKENI. The CDR3 runs to 16 residues. The CDR3 loop is CASSPPGQGAGTEAFF. CDR3 nucleotides: TGTGCCAGCTCACCACCCGGACAGGGGGCTGGGACTGAAGCTTTCTTT.

J is TRBJ2-7 and V is TRBV10-3; 8 bases fit TRBD1. V was pared by 4 bases and J by 2 bases, with 7 bases of the junction left unmatched. The CDR3 has 15 residues. Germline V gives CDR1 ENHRY, CDR2 SYGVKD. The CDR3 nucleotides read TGTGCCATCAGTGCTCTAACAGGGGGTGCCTACGAGCAGTACTTC. This encodes CAISALTGGAYEQYF.

This sequence joins TRBV3-1 (or the pseudogene TRBV3-2) and TRBJ2-3, with 9 bases aligning to TRBD1. With 0 bases clipped from V and 6 bases from J, the junction kept 4 bases outside the gene matches. The length of the CDR3 is 15 residues. The V gene's germline CDR1 is LGHDT and CDR2 YNNKEL (reference sequence). The CDR3 bases are TGTGCCAGCAGCCAAGAAGGGACAGGGAAGGATACGCAGTATTTT. Translated, it gives CASSQEGTGKDTQYF.

The chain combines TRBV28 with TRBJ1-1; D may be TRBD1 (6 bases). CDR1 is MDHEN and CDR2 is SYDVKM in the germline V gene. V was clipped by 8 bases and J by 4 bases, with 20 bases between them. CDR3 length: 15 residues. The CDR3 nucleotides are TGTGCCAGCTACCACTCCACAGGGCCGGGCACTGAAGCTTTCTTT. Translated, it gives CASYHSTGPGTEAFF. The full variable domain, completed using reference TRBV28 and TRBJ1-1, is DVKVTQSSRYLVKRTGEKVFLECVQDMDHENMFWYRQDPGLGLRLIYFSYDVKMKEKGDIPEGYSVSREKKERFSLILESASTNQTSMYLCASYHSTGPGTEAFFGQGTRLTVV.

This rearrangement joins TRBV7-9 to TRBJ1-3; 9 bases are shared with TRBD1. V dropped 6 bases and J dropped 0; count of bases not matched to a gene: 9. The CDR3 sequence is 17 residues long. The V gene's germline CDR1 is SEHNR and CDR2 FQNEAQ (reference sequence). The CDR3 DNA follows: TGTGCCAGCAGTTTCCCGACAGGGGGTTCCTCTGGAAACACCATATATTTT. It encodes CASSFPTGGSSGNTIYF.

The chain has TRBV7-8 and TRBJ2-3, with D possibly TRBD2 on 6 matching bases. The CDR3 runs 14 residues. Germline lookup yields CDR1 SGHVS and CDR2 FQNEAQ. The ends were cut back, 8 bases at V and 1 base at J, with 13 bases in the middle. The CDR3 bases are TGTGCCAGCGCAACGGGAGTGGGCACAGATACGCAGTATTTT. Translating gives CASATGVGTDTQYF.